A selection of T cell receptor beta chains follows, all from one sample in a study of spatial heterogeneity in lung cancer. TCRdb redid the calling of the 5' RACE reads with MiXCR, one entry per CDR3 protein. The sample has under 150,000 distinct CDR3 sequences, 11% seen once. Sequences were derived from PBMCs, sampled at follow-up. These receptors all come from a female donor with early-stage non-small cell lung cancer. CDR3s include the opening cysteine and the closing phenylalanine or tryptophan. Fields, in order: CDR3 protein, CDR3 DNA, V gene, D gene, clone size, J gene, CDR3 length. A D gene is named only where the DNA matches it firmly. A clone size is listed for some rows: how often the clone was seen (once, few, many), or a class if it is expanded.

CATSSPSTGMNTEAFF,TGTGCCACCAGCAGTCCATCAACAGGCATGAACACTGAAGCTTTCTTT,TRBV15,NA,many,TRBJ1-1,16
CASASTRSSGRVNIQYF,TGTGCCAGCGCAAGCACCCGGTCTAGCGGGAGAGTTAACATTCAGTACTTC,TRBV6-5,TRBD2,few,TRBJ2-4,17
CAASTYSNQPQHF,TGTGCCGCCTCGACTTATAGCAATCAGCCCCAGCATTTT,TRBV19,NA,NA,TRBJ1-5,13
CASSESAGSVTGELFF,TGTGCCAGCAGTGAATCGGCAGGGTCGGTCACCGGGGAGCTGTTTTTT,TRBV2,NA,many,TRBJ2-2,16
CASSSVDNPIRGYTF,TGTGCCAGCAGCTCCGTAGACAACCCGATTCGCGGCTACACCTTC,TRBV6-5,NA,many,TRBJ1-2,15
CSAKGLAGTKNIQYF,TGCAGTGCCAAGGGACTAGCGGGGACCAAAAACATTCAGTACTTC,TRBV20-1,TRBD2,many,TRBJ2-4,15
CASRQLAGGRYEQYF,TGTGCCAGCAGACAACTAGCGGGAGGACGTTATGAGCAGTACTTC,TRBV27,TRBD2,few,TRBJ2-7,15
CASSQDLQGLYNEQFF,TGTGCCAGCAGCCAAGATCTACAGGGACTGTACAATGAGCAGTTCTTC,TRBV14,NA,NA,TRBJ2-1,16
CASSLATGTQSPLHF,TGTGCCAGCAGCTTAGCGACAGGAACGCAATCACCCCTCCACTTT,TRBV7-2,NA,few,TRBJ1-6,15
CASSQGEQGAYQPQHF,TGTGCCAGCAGCCAAGGGGAACAGGGGGCGTACCAGCCCCAGCATTTT,TRBV4-2,TRBD1,few,TRBJ1-5,16
CASSRSALNQETQYF,TGTGCCAGCAGCCGTAGTGCCCTGAACCAAGAGACCCAGTACTTC,TRBV28,NA,few,TRBJ2-5,15
CASSISSGSTDTQYF,TGCGCCAGCAGCATATCTAGCGGAAGCACAGATACGCAGTATTTT,TRBV5-1,TRBD2,NA,TRBJ2-3,15
CASGLPSGANVLTF,TGTGCCAGCGGGCTCCCCTCTGGGGCCAACGTCCTGACTTTC,TRBV6-6,NA,NA,TRBJ2-6,14
CASRPGAYTEAFF,TGTGCCAGCAGGCCGGGAGCTTACACTGAAGCTTTCTTT,TRBV7-2,NA,NA,TRBJ1-1,13
CASSPQGPYEQYF,TGTGCCAGCTCCCCACAGGGCCCCTACGAGCAGTACTTC,TRBV18,NA,few,TRBJ2-7,13
CASSPYEGQNTEAFF,TGTGCCAGCTCACCTTACGAAGGCCAGAACACTGAAGCTTTCTTT,TRBV18,NA,many,TRBJ1-1,15
CASTNSGRAGNIQYF,TGTGCCAGCACAAATAGCGGGAGGGCCGGAAACATTCAGTACTTC,TRBV12-3/TRBV12-4,TRBD2,NA,TRBJ2-4,15
CASSVVGGSSTDTQYF,TGTGCCAGCAGTGTGGTTGGCGGGAGTAGTACAGATACGCAGTATTTT,TRBV6-1,TRBD2,few,TRBJ2-3,16
CASSLDFGANVLTF,TGTGCCAGCAGCTTAGATTTTGGGGCCAACGTCCTGACTTTC,TRBV7-2,NA,few,TRBJ2-6,14
CASSPLGLAQETQYF,TGTGCCAGCAGCCCTCTCGGTCTAGCTCAAGAGACCCAGTACTTC,TRBV4-2,NA,few,TRBJ2-5,15
CASSGGERNSPLHF,TGTGCCAGCAGTGGAGGGGAACGTAATTCACCCCTCCACTTT,TRBV7-9,NA,few,TRBJ1-6,14
CATSDSGRAYNEQFF,TGTGCCACCAGTGATAGCGGGAGGGCCTACAATGAGCAGTTCTTC,TRBV24-1,TRBD2,few,TRBJ2-1,15
CASSVTGGGFTDTQYF,TGTGCCAGCAGCGTTACTGGAGGGGGTTTCACAGATACGCAGTATTTT,TRBV9,NA,few,TRBJ2-3,16
CSEGLRYMNTEAFF,TGCAGCGAGGGGCTCAGGTACATGAACACTGAAGCTTTCTTT,TRBV20-1,NA,few,TRBJ1-1,14
CASSWGQGGETQYF,TGCGCCAGCAGCTGGGGACAGGGAGGAGAGACCCAGTACTTC,TRBV5-1,TRBD1,NA,TRBJ2-5,14
CSVEPRTGVNSPLHF,TGCAGCGTTGAACCCCGGACAGGGGTTAATTCACCCCTCCACTTT,TRBV29-1,TRBD1,many,TRBJ1-6,15
CASNPVGREKLFF,TGTGCCAGCAACCCCGTCGGGCGGGAAAAACTGTTTTTT,TRBV6-2/TRBV6-3,NA,NA,TRBJ1-4,13
CASSVGHGDDNEKLFF,TGTGCCAGCAGCGTAGGACACGGAGACGATAATGAAAAACTGTTTTTT,TRBV9,NA,few,TRBJ1-4,16
CASRSSGRPQETQYF,TGTGCCAGCAGGTCTAGCGGGAGGCCACAGGAGACCCAGTACTTC,TRBV11-2,TRBD2,many,TRBJ2-5,15
CASSAYSGRANTGELFF,TGTGCCAGCAGTGCTTATAGCGGGAGGGCCAACACCGGGGAGCTGTTTTTT,TRBV6-1,TRBD2,NA,TRBJ2-2,17
CATSGTSGRRNNEQFF,TGTGCCACCAGTGGGACTAGCGGGAGGAGAAACAATGAGCAGTTCTTC,TRBV24-1,TRBD2,NA,TRBJ2-1,16
CATRRRDQETQYF,TGTGCCACCAGACGAAGGGACCAAGAGACCCAGTACTTC,TRBV24-1,NA,NA,TRBJ2-5,13
CASSLSTSGSWDEQFF,TGTGCCAGCAGCTTAAGCACTAGCGGGAGTTGGGATGAGCAGTTCTTC,TRBV7-6,TRBD2,NA,TRBJ2-1,16
CASSGGGGLSNQPQHF,TGTGCCAGCAGTGGCGGGGGGGGCTTGAGCAATCAGCCCCAGCATTTT,TRBV2,NA,few,TRBJ1-5,16
CSAKTTGTEAFF,TGCAGTGCTAAAACGACAGGGACTGAAGCTTTCTTT,TRBV20-1,TRBD1,few,TRBJ1-1,12
CASSLLANTGELFF,TGTGCCAGCAGCTTGTTGGCGAACACCGGGGAGCTGTTTTTT,TRBV5-6,NA,few,TRBJ2-2,14
CASSLQGNMETQYF,TGTGCCAGCAGTTTACAGGGTAATATGGAGACCCAGTACTTC,TRBV27,NA,few,TRBJ2-5,14
CASSPSGLSYEQYF,TGTGCCAGCAGTCCTAGCGGACTCTCCTACGAGCAGTACTTC,TRBV6-5,TRBD2,few,TRBJ2-7,14
CSAIRASSAEAFF,TGCAGTGCTATAAGAGCCAGCAGCGCTGAAGCTTTCTTT,TRBV20-1,NA,NA,TRBJ1-1,13
CASSPRGVNEQFF,TGTGCCAGCAGCCCGAGGGGGGTCAATGAGCAGTTCTTC,TRBV7-2,NA,NA,TRBJ2-1,13
CASSPGIAGAYEQYF,TGTGCCAGCAGCCCCGGGATAGCGGGAGCCTACGAGCAGTACTTC,TRBV11-2,TRBD2,NA,TRBJ2-7,15
CASAVGTQWDEQFF,TGTGCCAGCGCCGTTGGGACCCAGTGGGATGAGCAGTTCTTC,TRBV2,NA,many,TRBJ2-1,14
CASSLDSGDYNEQFF,TGTGCCAGCAGCCTAGACAGTGGGGACTACAATGAGCAGTTCTTC,TRBV7-8,NA,NA,TRBJ2-1,15
CASSFWTGTYSYEQYF,TGTGCCAGCAGCTTTTGGACAGGGACTTACTCCTACGAGCAGTACTTC,TRBV7-9,TRBD1,few,TRBJ2-7,16
CASSLFQGFQPQHF,TGTGCCAGCAGCTTATTTCAGGGCTTTCAGCCCCAGCATTTT,TRBV7-2,NA,few,TRBJ1-5,14
CASSYGAAPNNEQFF,TGTGCCAGCAGTTACGGAGCGGCGCCTAACAATGAGCAGTTCTTC,TRBV6-5,NA,NA,TRBJ2-1,15
CSVRAGASQETQYF,TGCAGCGTTAGGGCGGGAGCGTCCCAAGAGACCCAGTACTTC,TRBV29-1,TRBD2,few,TRBJ2-5,14
CASSHNDGTDTQYF,TGTGCCAGCAGCCATAACGACGGCACAGATACGCAGTATTTT,TRBV4-2,NA,NA,TRBJ2-3,14
CASRAGQGAASVAFF,TGTGCCAGCAGGGCGGGACAGGGGGCTGCATCTGTGGCTTTCTTT,TRBV2,TRBD1,few,TRBJ1-1,15
CASKGTGIEAFF,TGTGCCAGCAAAGGGACAGGTATCGAAGCTTTCTTT,TRBV2,TRBD1,few,TRBJ1-1,12
CASTASRVGDTQYF,TGTGCCAGCACCGCCTCACGGGTAGGGGATACGCAGTATTTT,TRBV2,NA,few,TRBJ2-3,14
CSGSGIGTDTQYF,TGCAGCGGGAGCGGGATTGGTACAGATACGCAGTATTTT,TRBV29-1,TRBD2,NA,TRBJ2-3,13
CASSFPGKETQYF,TGTGCCAGCAGCTTTCCGGGGAAAGAGACCCAGTACTTC,TRBV5-5,NA,many,TRBJ2-5,13